The clone carrying this T cell receptor beta chain was seen ten or more times. Its antigen is not identified. This sample is drawn from a study of regulatory T cells in long-lasting Graves disease. Overall study findings and caveats: More public clonotypes were shared by persistent patients (around 2,500) than by new patients (approximately 990). Persistent disease showed a preference for TRBV28, TRBJ1-2 and TRBJ2-5.

Time point noted: newly diagnosed GD, antithyroid drugs for less than 3 months. RNA from PBMCs was the source of the TCR library. According to the study, TCR beta libraries were built with iRepertoire HTBI primers and CDR3-region Arm-PCR. One entry per CDR3 protein, called by TCRdb with MiXCR from the multiplex PCR reads. The table shows 350,000 to 450,000 distinct CDR3 sequences, with about 15% occurring only once. Deletions cut 7 bases from V and 0 bases from J, with 12 bases between. The germline V gene encodes CDR1 SNHLY and CDR2 FYNNEI. There are 14 residues in the CDR3. The same data also went into a second study, on T cells in Graves' hyperthyroidism and ophthalmopathy. That source adds: When the TCR CDR3 underwent first-round RT-PCR, the HTBI primer set was used. Separating ophthalmopathy from stable hyperthyroidism was achieved by a 13 V-J model.

The sample consisted of peripheral blood mononuclear cells (PBMCs), taken at new diagnosis, from a patient treated with antithyroid drugs. The TCR comes from a woman between 40 and 50 years old with Graves disease. The rearrangement joins TRBV2 to TRBJ1-1, with no clear D. The CDR3 is CASISGSLNTEAFF. As DNA, the CDR3 is TGTGCCAGCATCTCGGGCAGCCTGAACACTGAAGCTTTCTTT.